The next 23 T cell receptor beta chains were all read from a single sample in a study of blood T cell repertoires in COVID-19 (dated by TCRdb to 2020 to 2021). Library creation used the immunoSEQ multiplex PCR assay. TCRdb's version of the immuneACCESS table is confined to in-frame rearrangements and falls short of the full clone set. An unresolved V gene accounts for under half of the shortfall where checked; the remainder is of unknown origin. The table for this sample lists a few hundred thousand clones; less than 85% of them were counted only once. 7.2% of the sample is held by the ten biggest clonotypes. The sequenced sample consisted of peripheral blood. These TCRs come from a woman aged 70-85 years with acute or convalescent COVID-19.

This rearrangement joins TRBV6-1 to TRBJ1-5, with a tentative D call TRBD1 (6 bases). The CDR3 spans 15 residues. Germline V CDR1 and CDR2: MNHNS, SASEGT. The V gene lost 1 base and the J gene lost 4 bases, with 11 bases spanning the gap. CDR3 residues: CASSEGAGANQPQHF. As DNA, the CDR3 is TGTGCCAGCAGTGAAGGGGCAGGGGCAAATCAGCCCCAGCATTTT.

The genes are TRBV9 and TRBJ2-1, with TRBD2 matching 11 bases. Germline V gene sequence: CDR1 SGDLS, CDR2 YYNGEE. Losses at the gene ends were 4 bases for V and 3 bases for J; bases not matched to a gene: 6. The CDR3 spans 16 residues. CDR3 loop: CASSPHTSGGYNEQFF. The CDR3 nucleotides are TGTGCCAGCAGCCCTCACACTAGCGGGGGCTACAATGAGCAGTTCTTC.

Comment on this clone: This sample includes further DNA sequences coding for the same CDR3. CDR3 residues: CATSDLQAGGRNEQFF. The CDR3 coding sequence is TGTGCCACCAGTGATTTGCAAGCGGGGGGGCGCAATGAGCAGTTCTTC. The chain couples TRBV24-1 to TRBJ2-1, with 10 bases identical to TRBD2. Germline V lookup: CDR1 KGHDR, CDR2 SFDVKD. The CDR3 consists of 16 residues. Trimming removed 0 bases from V and 6 bases from J; junction bases left unmatched: 4.

The chain links TRBV10-2 to TRBJ1-5, with D possibly being TRBD1 (5 bases). This CDR3 spans 13 amino acids. Germline loops: CDR1 WSHSY, CDR2 SAAADI. V was trimmed by 5 bases and J by 11 bases, leaving 16 bases between them. DNA for the CDR3: TGCGCCAGCAGTAGTGGGGCAGCAGGAACCCAGCATTTT. This codes for CASSSGAAGTQHF.

The rearrangement links TRBV19 to TRBJ2-1; perhaps TRBD1 as D (6 bases). CDR3 length equals 15 residues. Trimming took 3 bases from V and 8 from J, leaving 17 bases between them. The germline gives CDR1 LNHDA, CDR2 SQIVND (reference sequence). The DNA for the CDR3 is TGTGCCAGTAGTATTTCCTGGGGGCCACTGGATGAGCAGTTCTTC. Amino acid sequence: CASSISWGPLDEQFF.

The chain uses TRBV6-6 and TRBJ1-6; D unresolved. V was trimmed by 2 bases and J by 0 bases, leaving 8 bases between them. Germline V gives CDR1 MNHNY, CDR2 SVGAGI (reference sequence). CDR3 length: 16 residues. The CDR3 loop is CASSYDGNSYNSPLHF. The DNA for the CDR3 is TGTGCCAGCAGTTACGACGGGAACTCCTATAATTCACCCCTCCACTTT.

This chain connects TRBV9 to TRBJ2-2; 10 positions agree with TRBD1. This CDR3 comprises 17 residues. V gave up 4 bases and J gave up 1 base; unmatched junction bases: 7. Germline CDR1 reads SGDLS; CDR2 reads YYNGEE. The CDR3 reads CASSSPTGGMNTGELFF. In DNA form, the CDR3 reads TGTGCCAGCAGCTCCCCGACAGGGGGCATGAACACCGGGGAGCTGTTTTTT.

This chain uses TRBV20-1 with TRBJ2-5; TRBD2 matches at 8 bases. This CDR3 comprises 15 residues. With 3 bases clipped from V and 5 bases from J, the junction kept 11 bases outside the gene matches. Germline CDR1 is DFQATT and CDR2 is SNEGSKA (reference sequence). The CDR3, as DNA: TGCAGTGCTAGTAACAGCGGGGGAGACCGGGAGACCCAGTACTTC. Amino acid sequence: CSASNSGGDRETQYF.

The rearrangement links TRBV2 to TRBJ1-2; TRBD1 might be the D (5 bases). The CDR3 sequence is 14 residues long. The V gene lost 7 bases and the J gene lost 4 bases, with 16 bases spanning the gap. Germline assignment: CDR1 SNHLY and CDR2 FYNNEI. The CDR3 region is CASTITGLSYGYTF. The CDR3 coding sequence is TGTGCCAGCACCATAACAGGTCTCTCCTATGGCTACACCTTC.

This clone was seen just once. The V call is TRBV5-4, the J call TRBJ2-2; TRBD2 is a possible D gene (6 bases). This CDR3 comprises 16 residues. Germline V gives CDR1 SGHNT, CDR2 YYREEE (reference sequence). Trimming left V 7 bases short and J 6 bases short, with 22 bases between. CDR3 residues: CASSGRDFISAGELFF. Written as DNA, the CDR3 is TGTGCCAGCTCCGGCAGGGACTTCATTAGCGCCGGGGAGCTGTTTTTT.

The chain couples TRBV7-7 to TRBJ2-1; D perhaps matches TRBD2 (6 bases). The CDR3 has 16 amino acids. Between the trimmed V and J ends, which lost 5 bases and 5 bases, there was a span of 19 bases. Germline lookup yields CDR1 SSHAT and CDR2 FNYEAQ (reference sequence). The CDR3 reads CASSRLRRGFNNEQFF. DNA of the CDR3: TGTGCCAGCAGCCGACTTCGGCGGGGTTTTAACAATGAGCAGTTCTTC. Full variable domain (remainder filled in from reference TRBV7-7 and TRBJ2-1): GAGVSQSPRYKVTKRGQDVTLRCDPISSHATLYWYQQALGQGPEFLTYFNYEAQPDKSGLPSDRFSAERPEGSISTLTIQRTEQRDSAMYRCASSRLRRGFNNEQFFGPGTRLTVL.

The chain couples TRBV30 to TRBJ2-5; 11 bases fit TRBD2. The ends lost 0 bases at V and 3 bases at J; junction bases unmatched: 12. CDR3 length: 18 residues. Germline V gene lookup returns CDR1 GTSNPN and CDR2 SVGIG (reference sequence). In nucleotides, the CDR3 is TGTGCCTGGAGTGTAGGGGCTAGCGGGGGGTTATGGGAAGAGACCCAGTACTTC. Protein: CAWSVGASGGLWEETQYF. Variable domain in full (rest from reference TRBV30 and TRBJ2-5): SQTIHQWPATLVQPVGSPLSLECTVEGTSNPNLYWYRQAAGRGLQLLFYSVGIGQISSEVPQNLSASRPQDRQFILSSKKLLLSDSGFYLCAWSVGASGGLWEETQYFGPGTRLLVL.

V and J are TRBV6-1 and TRBJ1-5; D is perhaps TRBD1 (6 bases). Germline lookup yields CDR1 MNHNS and CDR2 SASEGT. V lost 5 bases and J lost 4, with 9 bases in between. The CDR3 consists of 13 residues. CDR3 sequence reads: CASSRTANQPQHF. CDR3 DNA sequence: TGTGCCAGCAGTCGGACAGCTAATCAGCCCCAGCATTTT.

The genes are TRBV5-1 and TRBJ2-1; the match to TRBD1 covers 8 bases. The trim removed 3 bases at V and 2 bases at J, leaving 22 bases unmatched. The CDR3 contains 21 residues. CDR1 is SGHRS and CDR2 is YFSETQ in the germline V gene. CDR3 residues: CASSSGRPLGPTGVPYNEQFF. CDR3 nucleotides: TGCGCCAGCAGCTCGGGGCGGCCCCTCGGTCCGACAGGGGTCCCCTACAATGAGCAGTTCTTC.

The genes are TRBV2 and TRBJ2-7, with 9 bases identical to TRBD2. Trimming removed 7 bases from V and 2 bases from J; junction bases left unmatched: 6. From germline, CDR1 is SNHLY and CDR2 FYNNEI. This CDR3 comprises 14 residues. CDR3 DNA: TGTGCCAGCACCCTGACTAGCGGCACCTACGAGCAGTACTTC. Its protein product is CASTLTSGTYEQYF.

This clone was seen a handful of times. The chain uses TRBV6-6 and TRBJ1-5; maybe TRBD1 (5 bases). The CDR3 totals 13 residues. Deletions cut 7 bases from V and 6 bases from J, with 13 bases between. In germline, CDR1 is MNHNY, CDR2 SVGAGI (reference sequence). CDR3 DNA: TGTGCCAGCACCAGCCAGGGAGGTCAGCCCCAGCATTTT. This sequence encodes CASTSQGGQPQHF.

V gene TRBV27 combines with J gene TRBJ1-1, with D perhaps TRBD1 (6 bases). The CDR3 has 15 amino acids. V was shortened by 4 bases and J by 5 bases, with 17 bases between the two germline ends. Germline CDR1 is MNHEY and CDR2 is SMNVEV (reference sequence). CDR3: CASSSRGRGKTEAFF. In DNA form, the CDR3 reads TGTGCCAGCAGTTCTCGGGGGCGGGGGAAGACTGAAGCTTTCTTT.

This clone was found a few times. The genes are TRBV7-6 and TRBJ2-1; tentative D call: TRBD2 (7 bases). Trimming removed 4 bases at V and 4 bases at J, with 14 bases between. Germline V gene sequence: CDR1 SGHVS, CDR2 FNYEAQ. The CDR3 length is 15 residues. Here the CDR3 reads CASSSRGGVYNEQFF. The DNA for the CDR3 is TGTGCCAGCAGCTCCAGAGGGGGGGTTTACAATGAGCAGTTCTTC.

The rearrangement joins TRBV5-1 to TRBJ1-4, with TRBD1 as a possible D gene (6 bases). Trimming took off 4 bases at V and 8 bases at J, with 18 bases between the two ends. Germline values: CDR1 SGHRS, CDR2 YFSETQ. The CDR3 totals 15 residues. CDR3 sequence (DNA): TGCGCCAGCAGCCGAACAGGGCCCCCGGGGGAAAAACTGTTTTTT. Protein: CASSRTGPPGEKLFF.

This sequence joins TRBV10-3 and TRBJ2-7; 8 nucleotides align to TRBD1. CDR1 and CDR2 (germline): ENHRY, SYGVKD. The V and J ends lost 6 bases and 4 bases, in that order; junction bases with no gene match: 5. The CDR3 is 13 amino acids. The DNA of the CDR3 is TGTGCCATCAGACAGGACAGGGAGTACGAGCAGTACTTC. It encodes CAIRQDREYEQYF.

Of note for this clone: An end of the junction differs from the germline gene, which may be a read error. The J gene is TRBJ1-6, the V gene TRBV24-1, with D hard to call. Germline CDR1 KGHDR, CDR2 SFDVKD. This CDR3 has 18 amino acids. In nucleotides, the CDR3 is TGTGCCACCAGTGATTTCGGAGGACTCTCTCACTATTATTCACCCCTCCACTTT. Its translation: CATSDFGGLSHYYSPLHF.

V is TRBV25-1 and J is TRBJ1-2; 7 bases are a match to TRBD1. The CDR3 spans 14 residues. V shed 3 bases and J 4 bases; nucleotides not matched to a gene: 5. Germline V gives CDR1 MGHDK, CDR2 SYGVNS. The CDR3 reads CASSETGRSYGYTF. For the CDR3, the DNA is TGTGCCAGCAGTGAGACAGGGCGGTCCTATGGCTACACCTTC.

The V call is TRBV7-3, the J call TRBJ2-3; no reliable D call. There are 15 residues in the CDR3. Trimming removed 2 bases at V and 6 bases at J, with 15 bases between. Germline V lookup: CDR1 SGHTA, CDR2 FQGTGA. This chain's CDR3 is CASSLGPLAIDTQYF. Written as DNA, the CDR3 is TGTGCCAGCAGCTTAGGGCCCCTGGCAATTGATACGCAGTATTTT.